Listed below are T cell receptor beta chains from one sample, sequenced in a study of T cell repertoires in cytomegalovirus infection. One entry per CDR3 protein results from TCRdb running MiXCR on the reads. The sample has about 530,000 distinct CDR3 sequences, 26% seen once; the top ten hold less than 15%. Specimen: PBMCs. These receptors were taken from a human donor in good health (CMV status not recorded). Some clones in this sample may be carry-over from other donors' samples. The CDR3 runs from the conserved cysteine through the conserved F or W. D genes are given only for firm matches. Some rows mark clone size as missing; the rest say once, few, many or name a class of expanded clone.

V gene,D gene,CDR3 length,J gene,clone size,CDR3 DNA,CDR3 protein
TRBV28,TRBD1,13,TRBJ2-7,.,TGTGCCAGCTCGATGGACAGGGGGCTTGAGCAGTACTTC,CASSMDRGLEQYF
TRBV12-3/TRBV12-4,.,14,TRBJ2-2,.,TGTGCCAGCAGTTTCGGATGGAACACCGGGGAGCTGTTTTTT,CASSFGWNTGELFF
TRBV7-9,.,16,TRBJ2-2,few,TGTGCCAGCAGCTTTGACAGGAGCGGGAACACCGGGGAGCTGTTTTTT,CASSFDRSGNTGELFF
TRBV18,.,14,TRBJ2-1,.,TGTGCCAGCTCACCAGTCCCAGCCTACAATGAGCAGTTCTTC,CASSPVPAYNEQFF
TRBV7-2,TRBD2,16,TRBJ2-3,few,TGTGCCAGCAGTCTACCGGGACTAGCGGGAAAATCAGCGCAGTATTTT,CASSLPGLAGKSAQYF
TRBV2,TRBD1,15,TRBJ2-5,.,TGTGCCAGCAGTGCACCAGGGACAGTCCAAGAGACCCAGTACTTC,CASSAPGTVQETQYF
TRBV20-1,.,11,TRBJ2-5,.,TGCAGTGCTTCAGAGCCGGAGACCCAGTACTTC,CSASEPETQYF
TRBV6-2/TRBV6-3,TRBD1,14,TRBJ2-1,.,TGTGCCAGCAGTTACGAGACAGGGGTAAATGAGCAGTTCTTC,CASSYETGVNEQFF
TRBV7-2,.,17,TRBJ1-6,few,TGTGCCAGCATCGATGGACACCTGAGCTCCTATAATTCACCCCTCCACTTT,CASIDGHLSSYNSPLHF
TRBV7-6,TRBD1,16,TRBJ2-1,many,TGTGCCAGCAGCCCCGGACAGGGACTGTCTTTCAATGAGCAGTTCTTC,CASSPGQGLSFNEQFF
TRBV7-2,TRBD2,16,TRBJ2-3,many,TGTGCCAGCAGCTCACTAGCGGGAGCGGTGACAGATACGCAGTATTTT,CASSSLAGAVTDTQYF
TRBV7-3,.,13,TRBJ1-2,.,TGTGCCAGCAGCTCGACAGCGGGCTATGGCTACACCTTC,CASSSTAGYGYTF
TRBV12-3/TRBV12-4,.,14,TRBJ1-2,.,TGTGCCAGCAGTTTAGGCGGGGGCGGCTATGGCTACACCTTC,CASSLGGGGYGYTF
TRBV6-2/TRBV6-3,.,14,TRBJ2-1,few,TGTGCCAGCACCCGGGACACCCCCTACAATGAGCAGTTCTTC,CASTRDTPYNEQFF
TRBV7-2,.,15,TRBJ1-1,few,TGTGCCAGCAGCTTGTTTAGTTTCATCGGCACTGAAGCTTTCTTT,CASSLFSFIGTEAFF
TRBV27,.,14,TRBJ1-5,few,TGTGCCAGCAGGGCAGTGGATAGCAATCAGCCCCAGCATTTT,CASRAVDSNQPQHF
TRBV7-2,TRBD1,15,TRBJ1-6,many,TGTGCCAGCAGAAGGAGACAGGGGCGGAATTCACCCCTCCACTTT,CASRRRQGRNSPLHF
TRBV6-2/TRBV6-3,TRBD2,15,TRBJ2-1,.,TGTGCCAGCAGTCCACAGGTACTAGCGACCATGGATCGGTTCTTC,CASSPQVLATMDRFF
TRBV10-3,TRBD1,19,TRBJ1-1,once,TGTGCCATCAGCCACCCGGGACAGGGGTCCTACGACCAGAACACTAAAGCTTTCTTT,CAISHPGQGSYDQNTKAFF
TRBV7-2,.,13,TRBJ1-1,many,TGTGCCAGCAGCTGGCGGCTGAACACTGAAGCTTTCTTT,CASSWRLNTEAFF
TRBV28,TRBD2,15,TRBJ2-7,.,TGTGCCAGCAGTTTATTGGGAGCGGGGCAGGACGAGCAGTACTTC,CASSLLGAGQDEQYF
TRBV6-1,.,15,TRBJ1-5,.,TGTGCCAGCAGTCTGGGGCTGGGGCCCTATCAGCCCCAGCATTTT,CASSLGLGPYQPQHF
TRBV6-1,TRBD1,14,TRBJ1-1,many,TGTGCCAGCAGTGGGACAGGGGGCTACACTGAAGCTTTCTTT,CASSGTGGYTEAFF
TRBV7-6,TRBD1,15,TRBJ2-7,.,TGTGCCAGCAGCTTACAAGGGACAGGGATGGGCGAGCAGTACTTC,CASSLQGTGMGEQYF
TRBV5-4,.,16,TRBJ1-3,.,TGTGCCAGCAGCACCGGGACACCCGACCCCGGAAACACCATATATTTT,CASSTGTPDPGNTIYF
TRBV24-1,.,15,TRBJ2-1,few,TGTGCCACCAGTGATTTTCGGGGGGCGGACAATGAGCAGTTCTTC,CATSDFRGADNEQFF
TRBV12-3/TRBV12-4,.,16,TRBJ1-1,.,TGTGCCAGCAGTTTCCCCCGGGGGGCGGGTAACACTGAAGCTTTCTTT,CASSFPRGAGNTEAFF